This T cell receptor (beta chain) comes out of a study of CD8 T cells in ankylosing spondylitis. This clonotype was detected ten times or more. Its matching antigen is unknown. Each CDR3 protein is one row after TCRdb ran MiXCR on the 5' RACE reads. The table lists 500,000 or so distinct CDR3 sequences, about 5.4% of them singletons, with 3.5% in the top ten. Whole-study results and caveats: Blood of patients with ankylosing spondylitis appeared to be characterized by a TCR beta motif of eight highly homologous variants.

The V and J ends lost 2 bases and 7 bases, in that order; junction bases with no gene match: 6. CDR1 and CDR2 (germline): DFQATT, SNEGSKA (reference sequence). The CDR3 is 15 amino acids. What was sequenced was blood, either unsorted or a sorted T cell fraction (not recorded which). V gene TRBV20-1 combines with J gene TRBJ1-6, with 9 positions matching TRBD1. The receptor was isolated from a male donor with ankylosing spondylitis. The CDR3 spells CSARRAGTGNSPLHF. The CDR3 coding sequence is TGCAGTGCTAGACGCGCCGGGACAGGGAATTCACCCCTCCACTTT.